Listed here are 30 T cell receptor beta chains from one sample, sequenced in a study of shared clonotypes between healthy human individuals (dated by TCRdb to 2020 to 2021). To prepare the library, the immunoSEQ multiplex PCR assay was applied. TCRdb obtained this table from immuneACCESS and retained in-frame rearrangements with V and J assigned. These tables miss some clones; where compared with another copy, unresolved V genes account for less than half of the shortfall, and the remainder is unexplained. The table for this sample lists more than 2 million clones; 85% to 95% of them were counted only once. Of the sample, 0.1% to 0.15% is held by the ten largest clones. Sequenced: naive CD4+ T cells sorted from blood. This sample's cell subset or site label indicates: CD45RA+ positively selected. The origin of the receptors is a young man in good health.

The genes are TRBV6-6 and TRBJ2-1; 11 bases align to TRBD2. This CDR3 is 15 amino acids long. CDR1 is MNHNY and CDR2 is SVGAGI in the germline V gene (reference sequence). V lost 4 bases and J lost 5; bases outside the gene matches: 4. CDR3 DNA: TGTGCCAGCAGTTCCCTAGCGGGGGGAAACAATGAGCAGTTCTTC. Its protein is CASSSLAGGNNEQFF.

The V gene is TRBV4-1, the J gene TRBJ2-5, with D maybe TRBD2 (5 bases). Looked up from germline, CDR1 is MGHRA and CDR2 is YSYEKL. V lost 5 bases to trimming and J lost 4 bases, with 11 bases between them. The length of the CDR3 is 13 residues. CDR3 nucleotide sequence: TGCGCCAGCAGCGCACTAGGTACAGAGACCCAGTACTTC. This translates into CASSALGTETQYF.

V gene TRBV11-3 combines with J gene TRBJ2-1, with 7 bases lining up with TRBD2. Germline V gene data show CDR1 as SGHNT and CDR2 as YENEEA. The CDR3 is 14 amino acids. V gave up 5 bases and J gave up 6 bases; unmatched junction bases: 7. CDR3 nucleotide sequence: TGTGCCAGCAGCAAGGCTAGCGGCCTCAATGAGCAGTTCTTC. The encoded protein is CASSKASGLNEQFF.

The DNA for the CDR3 is TGTGCCAGCAGTTTGAATTTAGGGGCGGGAGGGGCCAACGTCCTGACTTTC. It yields the protein CASSLNLGAGGANVLTF. The chain combines TRBV28 with TRBJ2-6, with D perhaps TRBD2 (6 bases). The CDR3 loop spans 17 amino acids. Germline lookup yields CDR1 MDHEN and CDR2 SYDVKM. With 3 bases removed from V and 4 bases from J, the gap between germline ends came to 16 bases. Looking up the rest from reference TRBV28 and TRBJ2-6 gives the full variable domain: DVKVTQSSRYLVKRTGEKVFLECVQDMDHENMFWYRQDPGLGLRLIYFSYDVKMKEKGDIPEGYSVSREKKERFSLILESASTNQTSMYLCASSLNLGAGGANVLTFGAGSRLTVL.

The gene calls are TRBV25-1 and TRBJ1-5; 9 bases are a match to TRBD1. V trimming: 7 bases; J trimming: 4 bases; junction bases outside the gene matches: 8. Germline loops: CDR1 MGHDK, CDR2 SYGVNS. This CDR3 has 15 amino acids. The CDR3 DNA sequence: TGTGCCAGCACCCTGGGACAGGGCCTAAATCAGCCCCAGCATTTT. Translated: CASTLGQGLNQPQHF.

The chain links TRBV6-1 to TRBJ1-2, with D possibly TRBD1 on 5 matching bases. The CDR3 length is 14 residues. V was trimmed by 7 bases and J by 6 bases, leaving 18 bases between them. CDR1 MNHNS and CDR2 SASEGT come from the germline V gene. The CDR3 coding sequence is TGTGCCAGCACCACCTCGCCCGGGACCCATGGCTACACCTTC. Its protein product is CASTTSPGTHGYTF.

The chain uses TRBV18 and TRBJ1-5; maybe TRBD1 (5 bases). This CDR3 spans 15 amino acids. CDR1 is KGHSH and CDR2 is LQKENI in the germline V gene. Trimming cost V 3 bases and J 7 bases, with 16 bases left between them. CDR3 nucleotides: TGTGCCAGCTCACCTGAGAATGCCCAGGGCCAGCCCCAGCATTTT. Its translation is CASSPENAQGQPQHF.

V is TRBV18 and J is TRBJ2-7; TRBD2 is a possible D gene (5 bases). Trimming stripped 1 base from V and 2 bases from J, with 12 bases between. Per the germline V gene, CDR1 is KGHSH and CDR2 is LQKENI. The CDR3 runs to 15 residues. As DNA, the CDR3 is TGTGCCAGCTCACCACGAGCGGTTGGAGCCTACGAGCAGTACTTC. Translating gives CASSPRAVGAYEQYF.

This clone was seen just once. This sample also contains other DNA sequences that code for the same CDR3. V gene TRBV6-1 combines with J gene TRBJ1-2, with no clear D. The length of the CDR3 is 13 residues. Trimming removed 0 bases at V and 5 bases at J, with 7 bases between. Germline V gene sequence: CDR1 MNHNS, CDR2 SASEGT. CDR3 sequence: CASSEAGRYGYTF. The CDR3 nucleotides read TGTGCCAGCAGTGAAGCCGGACGGTATGGCTACACCTTC.

Notes on this clone: Additional DNA sequences in this sample encode the identical CDR3. The rearrangement uses TRBV6-5 and TRBJ1-1; D unresolved. This CDR3 is built from 13 residues. CDR1 and CDR2 (germline): MNHEY, SVGAGI. V shed 3 bases and J shed 2 bases, with 7 bases lying between them. In DNA, the CDR3 is TGTGCCAGCAGTTATCTCGGTAACACTGAAGCTTTCTTT. The encoded protein is CASSYLGNTEAFF.

V usage is TRBV9 and J usage is TRBJ2-5; possibly TRBD2 for D (6 bases). Germline V gene data show CDR1 as SGDLS and CDR2 as YYNGEE. Trimming cost V 4 bases and J 9 bases, with 13 bases left between them. The CDR3 runs 12 residues. The CDR3 nucleotides are TGTGCCAGCAGCCGGGACTCTCCGGCCCAGTACTTC. Translated: CASSRDSPAQYF.

Comments on this clone: At the DNA level, this CDR3 is encoded by other sequences in the same sample as well. The V and J genes are TRBV5-1 and TRBJ2-7; D is uncertain. Germline CDR1 reads SGHRS; CDR2 reads YFSETQ. This CDR3 spans 14 amino acids. With 5 bases removed from V and 2 bases from J, the gap between germline ends came to 14 bases. CDR3 sequence reads: CASSPSGAPYEQYF. The CDR3 DNA follows: TGCGCCAGCAGTCCCTCGGGTGCCCCCTACGAGCAGTACTTC.

The CDR3 DNA is TGTGCCAGCAGTCGGGGGGGCCAAGAGACCCAGTACTTC. Its protein is CASSRGGQETQYF. The chain combines TRBV13 with TRBJ2-5, with 8 bases that match TRBD2. The trim removed 6 bases at V and 1 base at J, leaving 1 base unmatched. The CDR3 spans 13 residues. Germline loops: CDR1 PRHDT, CDR2 FYEKMQ (reference sequence).

The chain links TRBV14 to TRBJ2-7; weak D call: TRBD1 (6 bases). The germline V gene encodes CDR1 SGHDN and CDR2 FVKESK. The V end lost 4 bases, the J end lost 2 bases, and 15 bases lay between the germline ends. The length of the CDR3 is 15 residues. The CDR3 sequence: CASSPWDKGTYEQYF. The CDR3 coding sequence is TGTGCCAGCAGCCCCTGGGACAAGGGGACCTACGAGCAGTACTTC.

Regarding this clone: One end of the junction varies from germline; a read error may be responsible. The chain uses TRBV7-2 and TRBJ1-1, with D tentatively TRBD1 (5 bases). The V gene's germline CDR1 is SGHTA and CDR2 FQGNSA. The CDR3 is made up of 16 amino acids. The CDR3 reads CASSLAWGKVNTEAFF. DNA for the CDR3: TGTGCCAGCAGCCTAGCTTGGGGGAAAGTGAACACTGAAGCTTTCTTT.

The chain recombines TRBV6-6 with TRBJ1-1; possibly TRBD1 for D (5 bases). Germline V gene data show CDR1 as MNHNY and CDR2 as SVGAGI (reference sequence). V lost 2 bases and J 1 base, leaving 11 bases between the germline ends. The CDR3 loop spans 15 amino acids. The CDR3 bases are TGTGCCAGCAGTTACGTGGGGGGGTGGAACACTGAAGCTTTCTTT. Encoded protein: CASSYVGGWNTEAFF.

The CDR3 coding sequence is TGCGCCAGCAGTGAACAGACAGGAGGGAACACCATATATTTT. Translated, it gives CASSEQTGGNTIYF. This chain uses TRBV10-1 with TRBJ1-3, with D possibly TRBD1 on 6 matching bases. Germline V gene lookup returns CDR1 WNHNN and CDR2 SYGVQD (reference sequence). The CDR3 has 14 amino acids. V shed 3 bases and J shed 7 bases, with 13 bases lying between them.

CDR3 protein: CASSQDLAGYYEQYF. The CDR3 nucleotides are TGCGCCAGCAGCCAAGATCTAGCGGGATATTACGAGCAGTACTTC. The chain employs TRBV4-3 and TRBJ2-7; 9 nucleotides line up with TRBD2. This CDR3 is 15 amino acids long. V was clipped by 0 bases and J by 4 bases; unmatched bases: 4. Germline CDR1 LGHNA, CDR2 YSLEER.

About this clone itself: The identical CDR3 is also encoded by other nucleotide sequences in the sample. V usage is TRBV6-5 and J usage is TRBJ2-5, with D perhaps matching TRBD1 (6 bases). Between the trimmed V and J ends, which lost 0 bases and 5 bases, there was a span of 10 bases. CDR3 length: 14 residues. Germline lookup yields CDR1 MNHEY and CDR2 SVGAGI. CDR3 sequence reads: CASSYSTGQETQYF. CDR3 DNA sequence: TGTGCCAGCAGTTACTCGACAGGACAGGAGACCCAGTACTTC.

The V call is TRBV19, the J call TRBJ2-1, with D hard to call. V lost 6 bases to trimming and J lost 7 bases, with 10 bases between them. The CDR3 runs 12 residues. The germline gives CDR1 LNHDA, CDR2 SQIVND (reference sequence). CDR3 sequence: CASSPPANEQFF. CDR3 sequence (DNA): TGTGCCAGTAGCCCACCGGCGAATGAGCAGTTCTTC.

The chain uses TRBV6-1 and TRBJ2-1, with a weak D call TRBD2 (6 bases). With 2 bases removed from V and 7 bases from J, the gap between germline ends came to 15 bases. Germline loops: CDR1 MNHNS, CDR2 SASEGT. CDR3 length equals 15 residues. CDR3 protein: CASSERGLGKNEQFF. CDR3 nucleotides: TGTGCCAGCAGTGAAAGGGGACTGGGGAAGAATGAGCAGTTCTTC.

This clone has a single count. V is TRBV27 and J is TRBJ2-7, with 7 nucleotides matching TRBD2. V dropped 5 bases and J dropped 0; count of bases not matched to a gene: 4. The CDR3 has 14 residues. Germline V lookup: CDR1 MNHEY, CDR2 SMNVEV (reference sequence). DNA for the CDR3: TGTGCCAGCAGTCACGGACTAGACTCCTACGAGCAGTACTTC. Translating it yields CASSHGLDSYEQYF.

The chain is built from TRBV19 and TRBJ1-1; the D gene is possibly TRBD1 (6 bases). The CDR3 has 15 residues. From germline, CDR1 is LNHDA and CDR2 SQIVND (reference sequence). V shed 1 base and J shed 1 base, with 10 bases lying between them. The chain's CDR3 is CASSIGQGSNTEAFF. The CDR3 region has the DNA TGTGCCAGTAGTATAGGTCAGGGGTCGAACACTGAAGCTTTCTTT.

The gene calls are TRBV5-6 and TRBJ1-6; the D is unclear. The CDR3 spans 17 residues. The V end lost 3 bases, the J end lost 5 bases, and 18 bases lay between the germline ends. Germline lookup yields CDR1 SGHDT and CDR2 YYEEEE. The CDR3 nucleotides read TGTGCCAGCAGCTCTTTTGGGTTCACTGGAGATAATTCACCCCTCCACTTT. It yields the protein CASSSFGFTGDNSPLHF.

This clone has just one count. This chain joins TRBV5-1 and TRBJ2-7; TRBD2 aligns across 8 bases. V gave up 3 bases and J gave up 2 bases; unmatched junction bases: 7. The germline CDR1 and CDR2 sequences are SGHRS and YFSETQ. The CDR3 has 15 residues. The CDR3 DNA follows: TGCGCCAGCAGCTGGAGCGGGAGAGGGACCTACGAGCAGTACTTC. Translated, it gives CASSWSGRGTYEQYF.

The gene calls are TRBV5-1 and TRBJ1-1; TRBD1 agrees at 7 bases. This CDR3 contains 15 residues. V trimming: 4 bases; J trimming: 3 bases; junction bases outside the gene matches: 9. The germline V gene has CDR1 SGHRS and CDR2 YFSETQ. The DNA of the CDR3 is TGCGCCAGCAGCCAACACGACAGGGTTGACACTGAAGCTTTCTTT. Encoded protein: CASSQHDRVDTEAFF.

V usage is TRBV7-2 and J usage is TRBJ1-2; D may be TRBD1 (6 bases). The CDR3 contains 13 residues. Germline values: CDR1 SGHTA, CDR2 FQGNSA. V was clipped by 4 bases and J by 4 bases, with 10 bases between them. This chain's CDR3 is CASSSGGGYGYTF. In DNA, the CDR3 is TGTGCCAGCAGCTCAGGAGGGGGCTATGGCTACACCTTC.

V usage is TRBV10-2 and J usage is TRBJ2-7; 7 positions match TRBD1. CDR3 length: 16 amino acids. Trimming removed 5 bases from V and 2 bases from J; junction bases left unmatched: 12. Germline V gene data show CDR1 as WSHSY and CDR2 as SAAADI. The CDR3 reads CASSLFPGQHPYEQYF. CDR3 DNA: TGCGCCAGCAGTCTCTTTCCGGGACAGCATCCCTACGAGCAGTACTTC.

The CDR3 DNA is TGTGCCAGCAGTTACTCGATTGGCGGACTCACAGATACGCAGTATTTT. It is translated as CASSYSIGGLTDTQYF. V is TRBV6-6 and J is TRBJ2-3, with a possible D match to TRBD2 (5 bases). Germline CDR1 and CDR2: MNHNY and SVGAGI (reference sequence). V was pared by 0 bases and J by 2 bases, with 12 bases between. The CDR3 contains 16 residues.

The table lists this clone with a count of one. The chain employs TRBV6-5 and TRBJ2-7; weak D call: TRBD2 (6 bases). Germline-derived CDR1 and CDR2 are MNHEY and SVGAGI. The V end was cut by 2 bases, the J end by 3 bases, with 11 bases between. CDR3 length: 14 amino acids. The CDR3 region is CASSYTRRGYEQYF. CDR3 sequence (DNA): TGTGCCAGCAGTTACACAAGGAGGGGCTACGAGCAGTACTTC.